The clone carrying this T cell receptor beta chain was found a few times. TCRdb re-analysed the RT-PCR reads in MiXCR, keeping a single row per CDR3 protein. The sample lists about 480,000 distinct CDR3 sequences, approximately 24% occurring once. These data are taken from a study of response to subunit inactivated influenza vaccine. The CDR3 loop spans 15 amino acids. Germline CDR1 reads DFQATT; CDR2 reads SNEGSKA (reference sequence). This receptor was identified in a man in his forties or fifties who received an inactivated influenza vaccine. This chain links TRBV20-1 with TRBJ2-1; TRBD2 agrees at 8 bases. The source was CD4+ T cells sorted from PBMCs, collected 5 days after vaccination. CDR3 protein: CRAALDRGGYNEQFF. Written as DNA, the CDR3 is TGCAGGGCCGCCCTTGACCGGGGGGGATACAATGAGCAGTTCTTC.